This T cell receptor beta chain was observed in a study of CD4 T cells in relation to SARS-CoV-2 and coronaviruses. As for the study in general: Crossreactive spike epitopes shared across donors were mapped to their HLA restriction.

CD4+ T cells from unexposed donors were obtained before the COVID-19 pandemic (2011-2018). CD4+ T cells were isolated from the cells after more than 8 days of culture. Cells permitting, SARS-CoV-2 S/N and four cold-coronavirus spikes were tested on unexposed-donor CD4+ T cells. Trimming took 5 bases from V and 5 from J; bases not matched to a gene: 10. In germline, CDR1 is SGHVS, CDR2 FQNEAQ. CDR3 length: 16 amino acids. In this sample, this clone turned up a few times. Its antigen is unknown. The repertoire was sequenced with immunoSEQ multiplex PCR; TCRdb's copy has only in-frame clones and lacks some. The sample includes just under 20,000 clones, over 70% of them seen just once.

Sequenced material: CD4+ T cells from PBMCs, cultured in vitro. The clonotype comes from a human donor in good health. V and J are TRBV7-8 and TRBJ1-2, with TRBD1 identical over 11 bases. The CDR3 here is CASSELIGTGGYGYTF. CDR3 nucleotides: TGTGCCAGCAGCGAGCTAATTGGGACAGGGGGATATGGCTACACCTTC.